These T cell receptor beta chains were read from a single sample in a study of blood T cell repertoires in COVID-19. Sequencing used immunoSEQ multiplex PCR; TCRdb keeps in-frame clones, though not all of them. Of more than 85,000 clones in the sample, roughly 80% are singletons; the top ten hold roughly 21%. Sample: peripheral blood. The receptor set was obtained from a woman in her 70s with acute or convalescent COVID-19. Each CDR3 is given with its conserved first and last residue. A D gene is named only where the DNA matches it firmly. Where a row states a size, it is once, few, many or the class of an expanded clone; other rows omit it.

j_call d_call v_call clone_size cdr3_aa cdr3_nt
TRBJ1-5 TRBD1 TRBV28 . CASLPPDRGRQPQHF TGTGCCAGCCTACCCCCGGACAGGGGTCGACAGCCCCAGCATTTT
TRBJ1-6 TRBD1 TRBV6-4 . CASSLGQGGNSPLHF TGTGCCAGCAGCTTAGGACAGGGAGGAAATTCACCCCTCCACTTT
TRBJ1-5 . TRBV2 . CASTSRGGGQPQHF TGTGCCAGCACCTCAAGAGGGGGGGGTCAGCCCCAGCATTTT
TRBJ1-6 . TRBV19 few CASSRTTTGYNSPLHF TGTGCCAGTAGTAGGACAACAACAGGGTATAATTCACCCCTCCACTTT
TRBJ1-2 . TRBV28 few CASGLINYGYTF TGTGCCAGTGGACTGATTAACTATGGCTACACCTTC
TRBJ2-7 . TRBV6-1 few CASSEASTRSYEQYF TGTGCCAGCAGTGAAGCTTCGACTAGAAGCTACGAGCAGTACTTC
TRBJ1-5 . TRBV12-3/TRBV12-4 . CASRNRAQPQHF TGTGCCAGCAGGAACAGGGCGCAGCCCCAGCATTTT
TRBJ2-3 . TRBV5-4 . CASSFNVGTDTQYF TGTGCCAGCAGCTTTAATGTCGGCACAGATACGCAGTATTTT
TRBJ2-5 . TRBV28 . CASSGGTEARKTQYF TGTGCCAGCAGCGGAGGGACTGAGGCTCGTAAGACCCAGTACTTC
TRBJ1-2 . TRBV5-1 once CASSLVFPPNYGYTF TGCGCCAGCAGCTTGGTCTTTCCCCCTAACTATGGCTACACCTTC
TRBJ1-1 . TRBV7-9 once CASSLTGMNTEAFF TGTGCCAGCAGCTTGACAGGTATGAACACTGAAGCTTTCTTT
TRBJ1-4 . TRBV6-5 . CASRLQGSHEKLFF TGTGCCAGCAGATTACAGGGTTCGCATGAAAAACTGTTTTTT
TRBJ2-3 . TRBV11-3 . CASSLDPSSDTQYF TGTGCCAGCAGCTTAGATCCTAGTTCAGATACGCAGTATTTT
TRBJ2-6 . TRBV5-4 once CASSFGQGPSGANVLTF TGTGCCAGCAGCTTCGGGCAGGGTCCCTCTGGGGCCAACGTCCTGACTTTC
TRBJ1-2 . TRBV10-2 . CASSRQYYGYTF TGCGCCAGCAGTAGACAGTACTATGGCTACACCTTC